Included here is one T cell receptor beta chain sequence, with context. A junction end diverges from the germline sequence, so it may reflect a read error. Distinct nucleotide sequences in the sample also encode this CDR3. The germline V gene has CDR1 MDHEN and CDR2 SYDVKM. The CDR3 runs 15 residues. The data stem from a study of blood T cell repertoires in COVID-19. Study-wide background: Researchers got acute and convalescent COVID-19 samples from the United States, Italy and Spain.

The assay was immunoSEQ multiplex PCR, and TCRdb's table has in-frame clones only and misses some. The repertoire consists of 90,000 to 120,000 clones, with roughly 90% occurring once and the leading ten covering 4% to 6%. The sequence came from a man aged 35 to 55 with active or convalescent COVID-19. V usage is TRBV28 and J usage is TRBJ1-2; unclear D gene. Specimen: peripheral blood. The CDR3 is CASSFKTRYLRGYTF. DNA of the CDR3: TGCGCCAGCAGTTTTAAAACGAGATATTTGCGGGGCTACACCTTC.